Presented here are 15 T cell receptor beta chains from one specimen sequenced in a study of shared clonotypes between healthy human individuals. Repertoires were generated with immunoSEQ multiplex PCR, while TCRdb's copy carries only in-frame clones and drops some. The sample has about 120,000 clones, over 65% seen once. Sequencing was performed on memory CD8+ T cells sorted from blood. The subset denotes: CD45RO+ cells pooled with CCR7-negative TemRA cells. All receptors derive from a woman aged 25 to 39 in good health.

The chain couples TRBV30 to TRBJ1-1, with D unresolved. Germline V gives CDR1 GTSNPN, CDR2 SVGIG (reference sequence). The V and J ends lost 5 bases and 4 bases respectively, with 14 bases between them. The CDR3 consists of 13 residues. The CDR3 DNA reads as TGTGCCTGGGACTGGACCTCGAGCACTGAAGCTTTCTTT. Its protein product is CAWDWTSSTEAFF.

The rearrangement uses TRBV30 and TRBJ1-5; D unclear. In germline, CDR1 is GTSNPN, CDR2 SVGIG (reference sequence). There are 15 residues in the CDR3. The V gene lost 2 bases and the J gene lost 0 bases, with 11 bases spanning the gap. This CDR3 is CAWSPVIGSNQPQHF. In DNA form, the CDR3 reads TGTGCCTGGAGTCCTGTCATTGGTAGCAATCAGCCCCAGCATTTT.

This clone was seen only a few times. This sequence joins TRBV7-9 and TRBJ2-7, with TRBD2 as a possible D gene (6 bases). CDR1 is SEHNR and CDR2 is FQNEAQ in the germline V gene (reference sequence). Trimming left V 4 bases short and J 4 bases short, with 14 bases between. The CDR3 runs 14 residues. The CDR3 loop is CASSSSRAGYEQYF. CDR3 DNA sequence: TGTGCCAGCAGCTCCAGCAGGGCGGGGTACGAGCAGTACTTC.

The rearrangement uses TRBV5-4 and TRBJ2-7; 9 bases are shared with TRBD2. CDR1 is SGHNT and CDR2 is YYREEE in the germline V gene (reference sequence). The ends lost 0 bases at V and 5 bases at J; junction bases unmatched: 15. This CDR3 has 18 residues. The CDR3: CASSLAPGRLAGLDEQYF. In DNA, the CDR3 is TGTGCCAGCAGCTTGGCCCCGGGTCGGCTAGCGGGACTTGACGAGCAGTACTTC. The whole variable domain, filled in from reference TRBV5-4 and TRBJ2-7, reads ETGVTQSPTHLIKTRGQQVTLRCSSQSGHNTVSWYQQALGQGPQFIFQYYREEENGRGNFPPRFSGLQFPNYSSELNVNALELDDSALYLCASSLAPGRLAGLDEQYFGPGTRLTVT.

CDR3 sequence reads: CASSLYVEQFF. DNA for the CDR3: TGTGCCAGCAGCTTGTATGTTGAGCAGTTCTTC. The rearrangement uses TRBV7-9 and TRBJ2-1, with D unclear. The CDR3 is 11 residues long. Germline loops: CDR1 SEHNR, CDR2 FQNEAQ (reference sequence). Trimming pared 3 bases from V and 9 bases from J, leaving 6 bases between.

The chain has TRBV25-1 and TRBJ2-4, with TRBD2 matching 10 bases. Trimming cost V 4 bases and J 7 bases; bases outside gene matches: 7. The CDR3 has 15 amino acids. Germline-derived CDR1 and CDR2 are MGHDK and SYGVNS. CDR3 in amino acids: CASSAPLAGDNIQYF. CDR3 DNA sequence: TGTGCCAGCAGTGCCCCGCTAGCGGGAGATAACATTCAGTACTTC. Looking up the rest from reference TRBV25-1 and TRBJ2-4 gives the full variable domain: EADIYQTPRYLVIGTGKKITLECSQTMGHDKMYWYQQDPGMELHLIHYSYGVNSTEKGDLSSESTVSRIRTEHFPLTLESARPSHTSQYLCASSAPLAGDNIQYFGAGTRLSVL.

This clone has just a few counts. This chain links TRBV27 with TRBJ2-2; TRBD1 agrees at 7 bases. Trimming cost V 8 bases and J 3 bases; bases outside gene matches: 12. CDR1 and CDR2 from the germline V gene are MNHEY and SMNVEV (reference sequence). The CDR3 totals 16 residues. For the CDR3, the DNA is TGTGCCAGCTATCCCCGGGACAGATTTTACACCGGGGAGCTGTTTTTT. Encoded protein: CASYPRDRFYTGELFF.

This clone was seen a handful of times. The rearrangement links TRBV7-9 to TRBJ1-5; 8 bases fit TRBD1. Trimming at V came to 5 bases and at J to 2 bases, leaving 8 bases not matched to a gene. This CDR3 spans 16 amino acids. Germline-derived CDR1 and CDR2 are SEHNR and FQNEAQ (reference sequence). The CDR3 region has the DNA TGTGCCAGCAGCCCCTTTACAGGGGGAGGCAATCAGCCCCAGCATTTT. Translating gives CASSPFTGGGNQPQHF. Filled out from reference TRBV7-9 and TRBJ1-5, the complete variable domain reads DTGVSQNPRHKITKRGQNVTFRCDPISEHNRLYWYRQTLGQGPEFLTYFQNEAQLEKSRLLSDRFSAERPKGSFSTLEIQRTEQGDSAMYLCASSPFTGGGNQPQHFGDGTRLSIL.

This clone was counted only a few times. J is TRBJ2-1 and V is TRBV6-1, with D possibly being TRBD1 or TRBD2 (5 bases each). Germline V gene sequence: CDR1 MNHNS, CDR2 SASEGT. The CDR3 is made up of 15 amino acids. The V end lost 4 bases, the J end lost 4 bases, and 14 bases lay between the germline ends. The CDR3 is CASSGGSWEYNEQFF. CDR3 bases: TGTGCCAGCAGTGGGGGGTCATGGGAGTACAATGAGCAGTTCTTC.

The rearrangement joins TRBV28 to TRBJ2-1; a possible D gene is TRBD1 (5 bases). Germline V lookup: CDR1 MDHEN, CDR2 SYDVKM. Trimming pared 7 bases from V and 6 bases from J, leaving 13 bases between. This CDR3 comprises 13 residues. In DNA form, the CDR3 reads TGTGCCAGCACTCCGACAGTCCTCAATGAGCAGTTCTTC. Amino acid sequence: CASTPTVLNEQFF.

The table lists this clone with a few counts. The V call is TRBV28, the J call TRBJ2-7; D could derive from TRBD1 or TRBD2 (5 bases each). Germline loops: CDR1 MDHEN, CDR2 SYDVKM. The CDR3 sequence is 16 residues long. The V end lost 3 bases, the J end lost 4 bases, and 19 bases lay between the germline ends. The CDR3, as DNA: TGTGCCAGCAGTTTGTACGGGACGTATGTCAGATACGAGCAGTACTTC. It translates to CASSLYGTYVRYEQYF.

V and J are TRBV18 and TRBJ2-5; D unclear. Trimming left V 3 bases short and J 2 bases short, with 4 bases between. Looked up from germline, CDR1 is KGHSH and CDR2 is LQKENI. CDR3 length equals 12 residues. This CDR3 is CASSPGQETQYF. CDR3 nucleotides: TGTGCCAGCTCACCGGGACAAGAGACCCAGTACTTC. Full variable domain (outside the CDR3, taken from reference TRBV18 and TRBJ2-5): NAGVMQNPRHLVRRRGQEARLRCSPMKGHSHVYWYRQLPEEGLKFMVYLQKENIIDESGMPKERFSAEFPKEGPSILRIQQVVRGDSAAYFCASSPGQETQYFGPGTRLLVL.

The V call is TRBV7-9, the J call TRBJ2-3, with D perhaps being TRBD1 or TRBD2 (6 bases each). The CDR3 loop spans 16 amino acids. Trimming pared 4 bases from V and 0 bases from J, leaving 14 bases between. CDR1 and CDR2 (germline): SEHNR, FQNEAQ (reference sequence). CDR3 in DNA: TGTGCCAGCAGCTCCCGGGGGCCCCCTAGCACAGATACGCAGTATTTT. It encodes CASSSRGPPSTDTQYF.

The CDR3 sequence is CASSLSGSYEQYF. The CDR3 coding sequence is TGTGCCAGCAGCTTGAGCGGAAGCTACGAGCAGTACTTC. The chain links TRBV7-8 to TRBJ2-7, with a possible D match to TRBD2 (5 bases). This CDR3 contains 13 residues. The germline V gene encodes CDR1 SGHVS and CDR2 FQNEAQ. V lost 3 bases, J lost 3 bases, and 9 bases lay in between.

This clone appeared once. V is TRBV19 and J is TRBJ1-1; 9 nucleotides align to TRBD1. The CDR3 sequence is 14 residues long. Germline values: CDR1 LNHDA, CDR2 SQIVND (reference sequence). J was trimmed by 5 bases and V by 8 bases; bases with no gene match: 9. The CDR3 DNA follows: TGTGCCAGTTTTAACAGGGGGCGAACGACTGAAGCTTTCTTT. It specifies CASFNRGRTTEAFF.